The sequence of this TCR beta chain was determined in a study of blood T cell repertoires in COVID-19. Study background: From the United States, Italy and Spain came samples of acute and convalescent COVID-19. Nucleic acid was either cDNA or gDNA, and it came from T cells, B-cell-depleted T cells, or PBMCs.

With 7 bases removed from V and 6 bases from J, the gap between germline ends came to 16 bases. This CDR3 spans 14 amino acids. Germline CDR1 SNHLY, CDR2 FYNNEI. Per the original data handling: Amplified reference gene primers provided the basis for estimating nucleated cell counts. Here immunoSEQ multiplex PCR was the method, and the copy in TCRdb shows in-frame clones only, minus some. D and trimming were read from the DNA, whereas the V and J calls and clone size are those reported in that table. The data contain 150,000 to 200,000 clones, 75% to 90% of them seen just once; the ten biggest clones take up less than 3.5%. This clone was observed once.

The chain carries TRBV2 and TRBJ1-5; D call uncertain. The sequencing sample was made of peripheral blood. The receptor was derived from a human donor with acute or convalescent COVID-19. The donor label of this sample is uncertain. As DNA, the CDR3 is TGTGCCAGCAACGAACTGGGAGTAGGTCAGCCCCAGCATTTT. Its protein is CASNELGVGQPQHF.